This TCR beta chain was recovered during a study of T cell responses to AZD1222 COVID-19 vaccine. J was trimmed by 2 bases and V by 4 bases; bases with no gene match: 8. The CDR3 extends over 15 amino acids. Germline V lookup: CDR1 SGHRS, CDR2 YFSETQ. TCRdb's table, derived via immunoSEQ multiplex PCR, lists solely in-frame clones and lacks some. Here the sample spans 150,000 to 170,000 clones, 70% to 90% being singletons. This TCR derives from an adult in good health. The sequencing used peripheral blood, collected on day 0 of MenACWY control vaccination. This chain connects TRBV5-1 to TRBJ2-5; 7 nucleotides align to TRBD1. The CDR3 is CASSPATGIQETQYF. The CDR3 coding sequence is TGCGCCAGCAGCCCAGCGACAGGGATACAAGAGACCCAGTACTTC.